The 24 T cell receptor beta chains reported below all come from one sample, sequenced in a study of blood T cell repertoires in COVID-19. Some clones are missing from TCRdb's copy, which holds only in-frame ones; the method was immunoSEQ multiplex PCR. The top ten hold approximately 2.9% of the sample, which has 150,000 to 200,000 clones, roughly 90% seen once. The sample comprised peripheral blood. The source of these receptors is a man between 60 and 75 years old with acute or convalescent COVID-19.

This rearrangement joins TRBV5-1 to TRBJ1-2; 9 nucleotides match TRBD1. There are 14 residues in the CDR3. The germline V gene encodes CDR1 SGHRS and CDR2 YFSETQ. After removal of 1 base from V and 7 bases from J, the junction contained 5 bases not matched to a gene. Here the CDR3 DNA reads TGCGCCAGCAGCTTGACAGGGGGCCGTGGTGGCTACACCTTC. Its protein product is CASSLTGGRGGYTF.

V is TRBV9 and J is TRBJ1-5; the D gene is possibly TRBD1 (5 bases). Trimming cost V 4 bases and J 3 bases, with 14 bases left between them. The CDR3 is made up of 15 amino acids. In germline, CDR1 is SGDLS, CDR2 YYNGEE. The CDR3, as DNA: TGTGCCAGCAGCCAAAGCCAGGGTACCAATCAGCCCCAGCATTTT. Its translation: CASSQSQGTNQPQHF.

The J gene is TRBJ2-1, the V gene TRBV7-2, with D possibly being TRBD2 (7 bases). V lost 5 bases, J lost 0 bases, and 23 bases lay in between. This CDR3 contains 19 residues. CDR1 SGHTA and CDR2 FQGNSA come from the germline V gene. The CDR3 loop is CASSVTSAGAIVSYNEQFF. DNA for the CDR3: TGTGCCAGCAGCGTCACTAGCGCGGGGGCCATTGTCTCCTACAATGAGCAGTTCTTC.

The chain carries TRBV4-3 and TRBJ1-5; D is uncertain. This CDR3 has 15 residues. Germline V gene sequence: CDR1 LGHNA, CDR2 YSLEER. The V end lost 0 bases, the J end lost 6 bases, and 12 bases lay between the germline ends. The DNA of the CDR3 is TGCGCCAGCAGCCAAGAGCGACTTACGGGTCAGCCCCAGCATTTT. Translated, it gives CASSQERLTGQPQHF.

V gene TRBV10-3 combines with J gene TRBJ2-2; maybe TRBD2 (6 bases). This CDR3 is 20 amino acids long. Germline loops: CDR1 ENHRY, CDR2 SYGVKD. Trimming cost V 4 bases and J 4 bases, with 28 bases left between them. The CDR3: CAISVGPGTLSSPGTGELFF. In DNA form, the CDR3 reads TGTGCCATCAGTGTTGGTCCCGGGACTCTCAGTAGCCCGGGCACCGGGGAGCTGTTTTTT.

The J gene is TRBJ1-5, the V gene TRBV5-8; D remains unclear. The germline V and J ends were trimmed by 4 bases and 1 base, with 12 bases remaining between them. CDR3 length equals 15 residues. Germline CDR1 SGHTS, CDR2 YDEGEE. CDR3 DNA: TGTGCCAGCAGCAACCTGGCTTTGAGCAATCAGCCCCAGCATTTT. This translates into CASSNLALSNQPQHF.

V is TRBV6-2 or TRBV6-3 and J is TRBJ2-7; D ambiguous. The germline V gene has CDR1 MNHEY and CDR2 SVGEGT. Trimming took off 2 bases at V and 4 bases at J, with 9 bases between the two ends. CDR3 length: 13 residues. The CDR3: CASSYDEAYEQYF. In DNA form, the CDR3 reads TGTGCCAGCAGTTACGATGAGGCGTACGAGCAGTACTTC.

J is TRBJ1-2 and V is TRBV19; 9 bases map to TRBD1. The germline CDR1 and CDR2 sequences are LNHDA and SQIVND (reference sequence). The V gene end was trimmed by 5 bases and the J gene end by 0 bases; junction bases not matched to a gene: 10. CDR3 length equals 17 residues. The CDR3 sequence: CASSPDDRGETNYGYTF. Written as DNA, the CDR3 is TGTGCCAGTAGTCCAGACGACAGGGGGGAGACTAACTATGGCTACACCTTC.

Concerning this clone: Other DNA sequences of this sample code for an identical CDR3. The gene calls are TRBV7-6 and TRBJ1-3, with 7 nucleotides matching TRBD1. This CDR3 region has 15 residues. Looked up from germline, CDR1 is SGHVS and CDR2 is FNYEAQ. With V trimmed by 1 base and J by 3 bases, 3 bases remained unmatched. The CDR3 DNA is TGTGCCAGCAGCTTAGATCAGGGGGTTGGAAACACCATATATTTT. It specifies CASSLDQGVGNTIYF.

The genes are TRBV2 and TRBJ2-5, with TRBD1 matching 8 bases. Trimming took 4 bases from V and 5 from J; bases not matched to a gene: 9. Germline CDR1 and CDR2: SNHLY and FYNNEI. CDR3 length: 15 residues. The CDR3 bases are TGTGCCAGCAGTGCTCTGGACAGGGTCAGGGAGACCCAGTACTTC. The encoded protein is CASSALDRVRETQYF. The full variable domain, with the rest looked up from reference TRBV2 and TRBJ2-5, is EPEVTQTPSHQVTQMGQEVILRCVPISNHLYFYWYRQILGQKVEFLVSFYNNEISEKSEIFDDQFSVERPDGSNFTLKIRSTKLEDSAMYFCASSALDRVRETQYFGPGTRLLVL.

The chain joins TRBV4-1 to TRBJ1-4; 10 nucleotides line up with TRBD1. CDR1 and CDR2 from the germline V gene are MGHRA and YSYEKL. There are 18 residues in the CDR3. J was trimmed by 0 bases and V by 4 bases; bases with no gene match: 8. The CDR3 nucleotides read TGCGCCAGCAGCCGACCGGGACAGGGGACCACAACTAATGAAAAACTGTTTTTT. Protein: CASSRPGQGTTTNEKLFF.

This clone came up once. The chain joins TRBV11-2 to TRBJ2-4; no clear D gene. CDR3 length: 15 residues. Germline-derived CDR1 and CDR2 are SGHAT and FQNNGV. Trimming pared 5 bases from V and 6 bases from J, leaving 17 bases between. The DNA for the CDR3 is TGTGCCAGCAGCCCGGAGACCGGGTTGCGAAACATTCAGTACTTC. This gives the protein CASSPETGLRNIQYF.

The chain combines TRBV6-6 with TRBJ2-4; D is perhaps TRBD1 (6 bases). V lost 5 bases to trimming and J lost 1 base, with 9 bases between them. The CDR3 spans 14 residues. Germline values: CDR1 MNHNY, CDR2 SVGAGI (reference sequence). In DNA, the CDR3 is TGTGCCAGCAGTACCACAGGGGCCAAAAACATTCAGTACTTC. This codes for CASSTTGAKNIQYF.

The chain employs TRBV2 and TRBJ1-6; a weak D match, TRBD1 (6 bases). Germline lookup yields CDR1 SNHLY and CDR2 FYNNEI. V was trimmed by 7 bases and J by 10 bases, leaving 20 bases between them. The CDR3 extends over 15 amino acids. The CDR3 sequence is CASIPRTAGGSPLHF. The CDR3 DNA is TGTGCCAGCATCCCTAGGACAGCAGGAGGCTCACCCCTCCACTTT.

The CDR3 DNA reads as TGTGCCAGCAGCGCAAAAATAGCGTTACCCTCCTACAATGAGCAGTTCTTC. This sequence encodes CASSAKIALPSYNEQFF. The chain joins TRBV5-4 to TRBJ2-1, with TRBD2 as a possible D gene (5 bases). Germline V gene data show CDR1 as SGHNT and CDR2 as YYREEE (reference sequence). V dropped 4 bases and J dropped 0 bases, with 17 bases sitting between them. The CDR3 covers 17 residues.

This chain connects TRBV4-1 to TRBJ1-5, with D uncertain. The V and J ends lost 6 bases and 6 bases respectively, with 9 bases between them. Germline V CDR1 and CDR2: MGHRA, YSYEKL. The CDR3 is made up of 12 amino acids. The CDR3 here is CASSGGGQPQHF. The CDR3 nucleotides read TGCGCCAGCAGTGGTGGAGGTCAGCCCCAGCATTTT.

Only a few counts were recorded for this clone. V and J are TRBV12-3 or TRBV12-4 and TRBJ2-7, with D possibly matching TRBD1 (6 bases). CDR3 length: 13 amino acids. The V end lost 5 bases, the J end lost 6 bases, and 14 bases lay between the germline ends. Here the CDR3 DNA reads TGTGCCAGCAGTATTTACAGGGATGGCGAGCAGTACTTC. This encodes CASSIYRDGEQYF.

In this sample, this clone turned up a few times. The chain joins TRBV7-9 to TRBJ1-1, with 10 bases identical to TRBD1. J was trimmed by 1 base and V by 4 bases; bases with no gene match: 3. There are 15 residues in the CDR3. Germline loops: CDR1 SEHNR, CDR2 FQNEAQ (reference sequence). The CDR3 here is CASSSWDRGNTEAFF. In DNA form, the CDR3 reads TGTGCCAGCAGCTCTTGGGACAGGGGGAACACTGAAGCTTTCTTT.

The rearrangement links TRBV2 to TRBJ1-5; 7 nucleotides match TRBD1. V was clipped by 8 bases and J by 4 bases; unmatched bases: 5. The germline V gene encodes CDR1 SNHLY and CDR2 FYNNEI. The CDR3 contains 13 residues. The CDR3 DNA follows: TGTGCCAGCCGGGACAGCCGTAATCAGCCCCAGCATTTT. Amino acid sequence: CASRDSRNQPQHF.

This sequence joins TRBV27 and TRBJ1-6; D remains unclear. Trimming shortened V by 3 bases and J by 6 bases, and 9 bases separated the two germline ends. This CDR3 has 14 amino acids. CDR1 and CDR2 from the germline V gene are MNHEY and SMNVEV (reference sequence). In DNA, the CDR3 is TGTGCCAGCAGTTTGTATCAACTTAATTCACCCCTCCACTTT. This codes for CASSLYQLNSPLHF.

This clone was detected once. The CDR3 bases are TGCAGCGTTGTTGTAGCGGGGGGGCCCGGAACCACAGATACGCAGTATTTT. This gives the protein CSVVVAGGPGTTDTQYF. The chain recombines TRBV29-1 with TRBJ2-3, with 11 bases identical to TRBD2. The CDR3 covers 17 residues. V was clipped by 4 bases and J by 2 bases; unmatched bases: 11. CDR1 and CDR2 from the germline V gene are SQVTM and ANQGSEA.

Points on this clone: At one end the junction does not follow the germline gene, possibly because of a read error. The CDR3 bases are TGTGCCAGCAGCACGAGTCAGGGGATCAAAACCATTCAGTACTTC. It encodes CASSTSQGIKTIQYF. The rearrangement links TRBV6-2 or TRBV6-3 to TRBJ2-4; tentatively, D is TRBD1 (6 bases). This CDR3 has 15 amino acids. In germline, CDR1 is MNHEY, CDR2 SVGEGT.

The V call is TRBV10-2, the J call TRBJ1-1, with 8 nucleotides matching TRBD1. The germline CDR1 and CDR2 sequences are WSHSY and SAAADI. This CDR3 spans 14 amino acids. J was trimmed by 0 bases and V by 8 bases; bases with no gene match: 5. The CDR3 sequence: CASRQGRMNTEAFF. For the CDR3, the DNA is TGCGCCAGCCGACAGGGGAGAATGAACACTGAAGCTTTCTTT.

J is TRBJ1-2 and V is TRBV25-1, with 7 bases identical to TRBD1. Germline loops: CDR1 MGHDK, CDR2 SYGVNS. V shed 4 bases, J shed 8 bases, and the junction held 10 bases outside the gene matches. The CDR3 sequence is 14 residues long. The CDR3 bases are TGTGCCAGCAGTGGACGACAGGGTGGATGGGGCTACACCTTC. Translation gives CASSGRQGGWGYTF.